Included here is one T cell receptor (beta chain) sequence, with context. This sample stems from a study of blood T cell repertoires in COVID-19. As handled by the study authors: Amplified reference gene primers provided the basis for estimating nucleated cell counts. Clones were read by immunoSEQ multiplex PCR, and TCRdb kept only the in-frame ones, dropping some. V and J calls and clone size are those listed in that table; D and trimming were worked out from the DNA. The sample contains approximately 470,000 clones, about nine tenths of which appear only once. The CDR3 is 15 residues long. V lost 5 bases to trimming and J lost 1 base; unmatched junction nucleotides: 6. Per the germline V gene, CDR1 is MGHDK and CDR2 is SYGVNS.

This TCR was sampled from a woman in her late teens or twenties who had recovered from COVID-19. Specimen: PBMCs or T cells enriched from blood (not recorded which). V and J are TRBV25-1 and TRBJ2-3; 7 bases line up with TRBD2. The CDR3 DNA is TGTGCCAGCAGTATAAGCGGGGCCCGCACAGATACGCAGTATTTT. It codes for CASSISGARTDTQYF.